These 12 T cell receptor beta chains were all obtained from the same sample, sequenced in a study of blood T cell repertoires in COVID-19. Generated by immunoSEQ multiplex PCR, the TCRdb table keeps only in-frame clones and is missing some. The sample contains around 170,000 clones, 90% of which appear only once. The sequenced sample was peripheral blood. The origin of the receptors is a man aged 50-60 years with acute or convalescent COVID-19.

CDR3 nucleotides: TGTGCCAGCAGCCCTCGAAGCGGGACTAGCGAACAAGAGACCCAGTACTTC. Amino acids: CASSPRSGTSEQETQYF. This rearrangement joins TRBV9 to TRBJ2-5; 10 bases are shared with TRBD2. Per germline, CDR1 SGDLS and CDR2 YYNGEE. The junction had 11 bases not matched to a gene; V was cut back by 4 bases and J by 2 bases. There are 17 residues in the CDR3.

The V call is TRBV19, the J call TRBJ1-5, with D possibly being TRBD1 (5 bases). Trimming cost V 7 bases and J 2 bases, with 15 bases left between them. The CDR3 has 15 residues. Germline V gives CDR1 LNHDA, CDR2 SQIVND (reference sequence). This CDR3 is CASTTGRRGNQPQHF. Written as DNA, the CDR3 is TGTGCCAGTACCACGGGACGGAGGGGCAATCAGCCCCAGCATTTT.

The chain couples TRBV28 to TRBJ1-2; D gene unclear. From germline, CDR1 is MDHEN and CDR2 SYDVKM. Between the trimmed V and J ends, which lost 8 bases and 8 bases, there was a span of 15 bases. This CDR3 has 12 residues. The CDR3 DNA reads as TGTGCCAGCCAAGCGGGTCTATACGGCTACACCTTC. Translation gives CASQAGLYGYTF.

This chain uses TRBV3-1 (or the pseudogene TRBV3-2) with TRBJ1-6, with D unresolved. The ends were cut back, 0 bases at V and 9 bases at J, with 12 bases in the middle. Germline V gives CDR1 LGHDT, CDR2 YNNKEL (reference sequence). This CDR3 comprises 15 residues. The CDR3 coding sequence is TGTGCCAGCAGCCAAGATGCGGCGTACGCTTCACCCCTCCACTTT. Encoded protein: CASSQDAAYASPLHF.

The chain carries TRBV9 and TRBJ2-3; 8 bases align to TRBD2. The CDR3 sequence is 17 residues long. Germline V CDR1 and CDR2: SGDLS, YYNGEE. J was trimmed by 4 bases and V by 0 bases; bases with no gene match: 10. CDR3 sequence: CASSVGQRGGPADTQYF. For the CDR3, the DNA is TGTGCCAGCAGCGTAGGTCAGCGCGGGGGGCCAGCAGATACGCAGTATTTT.

The rearrangement links TRBV7-8 to TRBJ2-7; D possibly corresponds to TRBD1 (6 bases). The germline V and J ends were trimmed by 1 base and 2 bases, with 12 bases remaining between them. The V gene's germline CDR1 is SGHVS and CDR2 FQNEAQ. The CDR3 has 15 residues. As DNA, the CDR3 is TGTGCCAGCAGCTTAGGGGCAGGGGTGGCCTACGAGCAGTACTTC. Protein sequence: CASSLGAGVAYEQYF. Full variable domain (rest looked up from reference TRBV7-8 and TRBJ2-7): GAGVSQSPRYKVAKRGQDVALRCDPISGHVSLFWYQQALGQGPEFLTYFQNEAQLDKSGLPSDRFFAERPEGSVSTLKIQRTQQEDSAVYLCASSLGAGVAYEQYFGPGTRLTVT.

V gene TRBV30 combines with J gene TRBJ2-5; TRBD2 matches 8 bases. This CDR3 spans 13 amino acids. The V gene end was trimmed by 2 bases and the J gene end by 13 bases; junction bases not matched to a gene: 12. The V gene's germline CDR1 is GTSNPN and CDR2 SVGIG (reference sequence). The CDR3 sequence: CAWSRTSSLFPYF. DNA of the CDR3: TGTGCCTGGAGTCGGACTAGCAGCCTGTTTCCGTACTTC. Drawing the rest from reference TRBV30 and TRBJ2-5, the complete variable domain is SQTIHQWPATLVQPVGSPLSLECTVEGTSNPNLYWYRQAAGRGLQLLFYSVGIGQISSEVPQNLSASRPQDRQFILSSKKLLLSDSGFYLCAWSRTSSLFPYFGPGTRLLVL.

The rearrangement joins TRBV5-1 to TRBJ2-7; 7 bases align to TRBD1. Trimming removed 4 bases from V and 9 bases from J; junction bases left unmatched: 10. The CDR3 is made up of 13 amino acids. CDR1 and CDR2 from the germline V gene are SGHRS and YFSETQ. The CDR3 DNA reads as TGCGCCAGCAGCGCGGACAGGTATGGGGGGCAGTACTTC. The encoded protein is CASSADRYGGQYF.

The genes are TRBV7-9 and TRBJ2-7; unclear D gene. Trimming cost V 4 bases and J 4 bases, with 11 bases left between them. The CDR3 is made up of 13 amino acids. Per the germline V gene, CDR1 is SEHNR and CDR2 is FQNEAQ (reference sequence). CDR3 sequence reads: CASSSNVGYEQYV. CDR3 sequence (DNA): TGTGCCAGCAGCTCCAATGTCGGGTACGAGCAGTACGTC.

This chain's CDR3 is CASSETDREDYGYTF. Here the CDR3 DNA reads TGTGCCAGCAGCGAAACCGACCGGGAGGACTATGGCTACACCTTC. The chain recombines TRBV9 with TRBJ1-2; D not resolved. Germline CDR1 and CDR2: SGDLS and YYNGEE. The CDR3 spans 15 residues. Between the trimmed V and J ends, which lost 3 bases and 3 bases, there was a span of 15 bases.

The chain is built from TRBV7-2 and TRBJ1-2; 9 bases are a match to TRBD1. Trimming removed 0 bases from V and 5 bases from J; junction bases left unmatched: 4. CDR3 size: 15 residues. Germline assignment: CDR1 SGHTA and CDR2 FQGNSA. Here the CDR3 DNA reads TGTGCCAGCAGCTTAGCCCCCGGGACAGGGTATGGCTACACCTTC. Protein product: CASSLAPGTGYGYTF. Full variable domain (remainder filled in from reference TRBV7-2 and TRBJ1-2): GAGVSQSPSNKVTEKGKDVELRCDPISGHTALYWYRQSLGQGLEFLIYFQGNSAPDKSGLPSDRFSAERTGGSVSTLTIQRTQQEDSAVYLCASSLAPGTGYGYTFGSGTRLTVV.

J is TRBJ2-1 and V is TRBV11-3, with TRBD2 as a possible D gene (5 bases). The CDR3 runs to 16 residues. The V gene's germline CDR1 is SGHNT and CDR2 YENEEA. The V end was cut by 2 bases, the J end by 0 bases, with 11 bases between. CDR3 DNA: TGTGCCAGCAGCTTAAATGGGCGGGCCTCCTACAATGAGCAGTTCTTC. This sequence encodes CASSLNGRASYNEQFF.